The clone carrying this TCR beta chain was detected only a few times. Time point defined: after neoadjuvant nivolumab, at surgical resection. Stage II-IVA oral cavity squamous cell carcinoma was new and untreated by systemic or radiation therapy. These oral cavity squamous cell carcinomas were HPV-negative and locally advanced. The sample comes from a study of neoadjuvant anti-PD-1 for oral cavity cancer. Background on the study: Non-progressing patients received a fourth nivolumab dose near day 43, then surgery on days 50-56.

Clones were read by immunoSEQ multiplex PCR, and TCRdb kept only the in-frame ones, dropping some. The sample holds 9,300 or so clones, around 75% seen once. Per the germline V gene, CDR1 is LNHDA and CDR2 is SQIVND (reference sequence). The ends were cut back, 4 bases at V and 9 bases at J, with 22 bases in the middle. This CDR3 is 17 amino acids long. The sequenced sample was PBMCs, obtained after nivolumab (anti-PD-1) treatment. This chain connects TRBV19 to TRBJ1-6; D might be TRBD1 (6 bases). This sequence was found in a person aged 35-80 years with oral cavity squamous cell carcinoma. Here the CDR3 reads CASSTGGVLRRGSPLHF. CDR3 nucleotides: TGTGCCAGTAGTACGGGGGGCGTCCTCCGCCGTGGTTCACCCCTCCACTTT.